A selection of T cell receptor beta chains follows, all from one sample in a study of blood T cell repertoires in COVID-19. Assay: immunoSEQ multiplex PCR; the TCRdb copy retains only in-frame clones and omits some. This sample has about 200,000 clones, with 65% to 90% found just once. The source material was PBMCs or T cells enriched from blood (not recorded which). The source is a woman in her fifties or sixties with acute COVID-19. Both conserved end residues are trimmed from each CDR3.

TRBV29-1	TRBJ2-3	SVESSRGPDTQY
TRBV7-8	TRBJ1-6	ASSLNTGHQYNSPLH
TRBV13	TRBJ2-2	ASSHRAGGTGELF
TRBV18	TRBJ1-2	ASSPGTAVNYGYT
TRBV9	TRBJ2-2	ASSVRGGLSHGELF
TRBV9	TRBJ1-4	ASSVGVQRSEKLF
TRBV6-5	TRBJ2-1	ASKRTSGRFEQF
TRBV30	TRBJ1-2	AWSVLYGYT
TRBV14	TRBJ1-1	ASSLTDWNTEAF
TRBV4-2	TRBJ2-5	ASSPGGRETQY
TRBV7-8	TRBJ1-5	ASSLVVGGSNQPQH
TRBV7-2	TRBJ2-5	ASSLSGTGVKETQY
TRBV5-1	TRBJ2-2	ASSLAGTGGNTGELF
TRBV19	TRBJ1-1	ASSTRGTLNTEAF
TRBV7-9	TRBJ2-2	ASTRLAGVNTGELF
TRBV14	TRBJ1-2	ASSPRANYGYT
TRBV10-3	TRBJ2-1	AISESRPSGTYNEQF
TRBV30	TRBJ1-6	AWSKDGRSPLH
TRBV5-1	TRBJ1-4	ASSLDLQSNEKLF
TRBV4-3	TRBJ1-4	ASSPTGQGDEKLF
TRBV5-5	TRBJ1-2	ASSAFGTVGYGYT
TRBV6-5	TRBJ2-7	ASTGTGSHEQY
TRBV9	TRBJ2-2	ASGGASGNTGELF
TRBV7-2	TRBJ1-3	ASSSGTGYYTIY
TRBV19	TRBJ2-6	ASSNNRGSGANVLT
TRBV4-2	TRBJ2-3	ASSQRLGEADTQY